This entry lists 21 T cell receptor beta chains sequenced from one sample in a study of somatic mutations in cytotoxic T cells in rheumatoid arthritis. Sequencing used immunoSEQ multiplex PCR; TCRdb keeps in-frame clones, though not all of them. The sample holds more than 25,000 clones, just under 75% seen once. The source material was CD8+ T cells sorted from blood. All receptors come from a young woman in good health.

The V gene is TRBV30, the J gene TRBJ2-7; the D is unclear. Trimming took off 2 bases at V and 0 bases at J, with 11 bases between the two ends. Per germline, CDR1 GTSNPN and CDR2 SVGIG (reference sequence). The CDR3 covers 14 residues. CDR3 sequence (DNA): TGTGCCTGGAGTAATGATGTGGCCTCCTACGAGCAGTACGTC. This translates into CAWSNDVASYEQYV.

The chain couples TRBV9 to TRBJ2-2, with 7 bases fitting TRBD2. The CDR3 runs 17 residues. CDR1 is SGDLS and CDR2 is YYNGEE in the germline V gene. The trim removed 2 bases at V and 4 bases at J, leaving 11 bases unmatched. For the CDR3, the DNA is TGTGCCAGCAGCGTCTTTTCGGGGGGTCGGAGCACCGGGGAGCTGTTTTTT. This encodes CASSVFSGGRSTGELFF.

This rearrangement joins TRBV19 to TRBJ1-1; D not certain. The CDR3 runs to 15 residues. The V end lost 3 bases, the J end lost 5 bases, and 16 bases lay between the germline ends. Germline assignment: CDR1 LNHDA and CDR2 SQIVND (reference sequence). The CDR3 sequence: CASSMGPSGETEAFF. CDR3 bases: TGTGCCAGTAGTATGGGCCCCTCTGGGGAGACTGAAGCTTTCTTT.

The CDR3 sequence is CASSRQGSSYNEQFF. The CDR3 DNA sequence: TGTGCCAGCAGCCGCCAGGGGAGCTCCTACAATGAGCAGTTCTTC. The rearrangement uses TRBV7-9 and TRBJ2-1; a weak D match, TRBD1 (6 bases). V gave up 5 bases and J gave up 0 bases, with 11 bases separating them. Germline CDR1 reads SEHNR; CDR2 reads FQNEAQ (reference sequence). This CDR3 has 15 amino acids.

The CDR3: CASSPLLSSGELFF. In DNA form, the CDR3 reads TGTGCCAGCAGCCCCCTACTGAGTTCCGGGGAGCTGTTTTTT. The V and J genes are TRBV7-9 and TRBJ2-2; D is unclear. V lost 5 bases, J lost 6 bases, and 13 bases lay in between. Germline lookup yields CDR1 SEHNR and CDR2 FQNEAQ (reference sequence). This CDR3 has 14 residues.

The V gene is TRBV7-6, the J gene TRBJ2-3, with 7 bases identical to TRBD1. CDR3 length: 14 amino acids. Germline V gives CDR1 SGHVS, CDR2 FNYEAQ. Trimming at V came to 5 bases and at J to 1 base, leaving 3 bases not matched to a gene. The CDR3 protein is CASSPGTGTDTQYF. The DNA of the CDR3 is TGTGCCAGCAGCCCCGGGACAGGCACAGATACGCAGTATTTT.

The chain couples TRBV29-1 to TRBJ2-2; weak D call: TRBD1 (6 bases). CDR1 is SQVTM, CDR2 ANQGSEA, per germline. V shed 3 bases and J shed 2 bases, with 10 bases lying between them. The CDR3 runs to 14 residues. CDR3 in amino acids: CSVDRGSNTGELFF. Written as DNA, the CDR3 is TGCAGCGTTGACAGGGGTTCCAACACCGGGGAGCTGTTTTTT.

The V and J genes are TRBV27 and TRBJ1-5, with 7 bases that match TRBD1. The V gene end was trimmed by 4 bases and the J gene end by 6 bases; junction bases not matched to a gene: 3. CDR3 length: 13 amino acids. In germline, CDR1 is MNHEY, CDR2 SMNVEV (reference sequence). CDR3 DNA sequence: TGTGCCAGCAGTTCACAGGGGTTTCAGCCCCAGCATTTT. This translates into CASSSQGFQPQHF.

V and J are TRBV30 and TRBJ2-2, with a tentative D call TRBD2 (7 bases). The CDR3 contains 15 residues. CDR1 and CDR2 from the germline V gene are GTSNPN and SVGIG (reference sequence). The germline V and J ends were trimmed by 4 bases and 7 bases, with 19 bases remaining between them. This chain's CDR3 is CAWKGGALDVGELFF. The CDR3, as DNA: TGTGCCTGGAAGGGGGGGGCTCTTGACGTCGGGGAGCTGTTTTTT.

The chain carries TRBV5-6 and TRBJ1-2; tentatively, D is TRBD1 (5 bases). Germline V CDR1 and CDR2: SGHDT, YYEEEE. Trimming stripped 0 bases from V and 5 bases from J, with 5 bases between. The CDR3 extends over 12 amino acids. CDR3 in DNA: TGTGCCAGCAGCTTGGGGGGGTATGGCTACACCTTC. Translating it yields CASSLGGYGYTF.

The rearrangement joins TRBV19 to TRBJ1-1; D ambiguous. Germline CDR1 LNHDA, CDR2 SQIVND (reference sequence). The CDR3 has 16 residues. Trimming removed 1 base from V and 0 bases from J, with 12 bases in between. The CDR3 protein is CASSIGFGGLNTEAFF. CDR3 DNA sequence: TGTGCCAGTAGTATAGGTTTCGGCGGATTGAACACTGAAGCTTTCTTT.

The chain carries TRBV11-2 and TRBJ1-4, with 7 bases lining up with TRBD1. Germline V gene data show CDR1 as SGHAT and CDR2 as FQNNGV. This CDR3 comprises 14 residues. With 3 bases clipped from V and 4 bases from J, the junction kept 2 bases outside the gene matches. The CDR3 DNA follows: TGTGCCAGCAGCTTGGGACAGTTTAATGAAAAACTGTTTTTT. Translation gives CASSLGQFNEKLFF.

V is TRBV15 and J is TRBJ2-6; tentative D call: TRBD1 (6 bases). V was shortened by 5 bases and J by 0 bases, with 14 bases between the two germline ends. This CDR3 comprises 17 residues. The V gene's germline CDR1 is LNHNV and CDR2 YYDKDF (reference sequence). The CDR3 DNA is TGTGCCACCAGCCGGACAGTTCTTCCCTCTGGGGCCAACGTCCTGACTTTC. Translating gives CATSRTVLPSGANVLTF.

The chain carries TRBV4-1 and TRBJ1-2, with TRBD1 as a possible D gene (5 bases). The ends were cut back, 0 bases at V and 5 bases at J, with 13 bases in the middle. This CDR3 is 15 amino acids long. Germline-derived CDR1 and CDR2 are MGHRA and YSYEKL. CDR3 sequence (DNA): TGCGCCAGCAGCCAAGAAGGAGACAGCTCTTATGGCTACACCTTC. This codes for CASSQEGDSSYGYTF.

This clone was found a few times. The chain is built from TRBV27 and TRBJ2-1; TRBD2 aligns across 8 bases. The trim removed 2 bases at V and 8 bases at J, leaving 8 bases unmatched. CDR1 and CDR2 from the germline V gene are MNHEY and SMNVEV (reference sequence). The CDR3 contains 15 residues. CDR3 DNA: TGTGCCAGCAGTTTAGTCCCGGGACTAGTCTATGAGCAGTTCTTC. Amino acids: CASSLVPGLVYEQFF.

A single count supports this clone. V is TRBV6-5 and J is TRBJ2-1, with D perhaps assigned TRBD1 or TRBD2 (5 bases each). Germline V gene data show CDR1 as MNHEY and CDR2 as SVGAGI. The CDR3 extends over 12 amino acids. Trimming stripped 3 bases from V and 10 bases from J, with 10 bases between. This CDR3 is CASSYLGDEQFF. As DNA, the CDR3 is TGTGCCAGCAGTTATCTGGGGGACGAGCAGTTCTTC.

This sequence joins TRBV28 and TRBJ2-7, with 8 nucleotides matching TRBD1. Germline V gene data show CDR1 as MDHEN and CDR2 as SYDVKM. The CDR3 is made up of 16 amino acids. V lost 6 bases to trimming and J lost 1 base; unmatched junction nucleotides: 11. For the CDR3, the DNA is TGTGCCAGCAGCATGCGTCTCGGACAGGGTTCCTACGAGCAGTACGTC. Amino acid sequence: CASSMRLGQGSYEQYV.

The chain couples TRBV5-6 to TRBJ2-2; TRBD2 might be the D (7 bases). Germline CDR1 SGHDT, CDR2 YYEEEE. The V end was cut by 1 base, the J end by 5 bases, with 18 bases between. CDR3 size: 17 residues. CDR3 in DNA: TGTGCCAGCAGCTTGTCGGTCGCGGGGGCCGAGACCGGGGAGCTGTTTTTT. Protein product: CASSLSVAGAETGELFF.

J is TRBJ2-7 and V is TRBV7-9; TRBD1 matches 7 bases. The junction had 12 bases not matched to a gene; V was cut back by 5 bases and J by 2 bases. CDR3 size: 16 residues. Germline values: CDR1 SEHNR, CDR2 FQNEAQ (reference sequence). The CDR3 DNA reads TGTGCCAGCAGCAAGATCCCCCGGGACAGCCCCTACGAGCAGTACTTC. Its protein is CASSKIPRDSPYEQYF.

This chain joins TRBV5-1 and TRBJ1-1; D unresolved. Trimming left V 0 bases short and J 1 base short, with 10 bases between. The CDR3 extends over 15 amino acids. In germline, CDR1 is SGHRS, CDR2 YFSETQ. CDR3 sequence (DNA): TGCGCCAGCAGCTTGGAGACGGACGCGAACACTGAAGCTTTCTTT. It translates to CASSLETDANTEAFF. The full variable domain, rest sourced from reference TRBV5-1 and TRBJ1-1, is KAGVTQTPRYLIKTRGQQVTLSCSPISGHRSVSWYQQTPGQGLQFLFEYFSETQRNKGNFPGRFSGRQFSNSRSEMNVSTLELGDSALYLCASSLETDANTEAFFGQGTRLTVV.

This rearrangement joins TRBV19 to TRBJ2-1, with D unresolved. Germline values: CDR1 LNHDA, CDR2 SQIVND (reference sequence). This CDR3 has 14 amino acids. The germline V and J ends were trimmed by 4 bases and 0 bases, with 7 bases remaining between them. The CDR3 spells CASSRASSYNEQFF. For the CDR3, the DNA is TGTGCCAGTAGTAGAGCGTCCTCCTACAATGAGCAGTTCTTC.